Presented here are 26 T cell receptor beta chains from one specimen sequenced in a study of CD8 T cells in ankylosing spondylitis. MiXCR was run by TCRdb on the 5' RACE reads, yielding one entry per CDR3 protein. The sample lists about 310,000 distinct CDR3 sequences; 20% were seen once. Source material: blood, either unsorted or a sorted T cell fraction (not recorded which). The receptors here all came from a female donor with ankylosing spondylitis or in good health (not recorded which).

The CDR3 DNA reads TGCAGTGCGGGATCGGGACAGAGCCAAGAGACCCAGTACTTC. Protein: CSAGSGQSQETQYF. The chain couples TRBV20-1 to TRBJ2-5; 7 nucleotides agree with TRBD1. This CDR3 comprises 14 residues. Germline assignment: CDR1 DFQATT and CDR2 SNEGSKA (reference sequence). The V and J ends lost 6 bases and 1 base, in that order; junction bases with no gene match: 8.

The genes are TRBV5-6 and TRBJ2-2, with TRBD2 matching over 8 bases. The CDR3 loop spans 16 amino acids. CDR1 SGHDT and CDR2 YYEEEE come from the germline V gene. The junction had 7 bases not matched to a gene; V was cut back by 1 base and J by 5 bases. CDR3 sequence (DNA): TGTGCCAGCAGCTTGTATAGCGGGGCGGGGACCGGGGAGCTGTTTTTT. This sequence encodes CASSLYSGAGTGELFF.

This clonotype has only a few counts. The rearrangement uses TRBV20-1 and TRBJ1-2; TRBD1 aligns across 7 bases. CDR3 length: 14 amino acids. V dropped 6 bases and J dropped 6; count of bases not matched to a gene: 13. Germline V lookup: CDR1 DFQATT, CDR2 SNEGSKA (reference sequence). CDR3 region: CSAIIDREENGYTF. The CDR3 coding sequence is TGCAGTGCAATTATAGACAGGGAAGAGAATGGCTACACCTTC.

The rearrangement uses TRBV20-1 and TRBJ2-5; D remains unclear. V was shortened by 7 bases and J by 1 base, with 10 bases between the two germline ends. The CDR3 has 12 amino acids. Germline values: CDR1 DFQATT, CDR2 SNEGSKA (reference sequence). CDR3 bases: TGCAGTGTCTCGCGGCGCCAAGAGACCCAGTACTTC. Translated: CSVSRRQETQYF.

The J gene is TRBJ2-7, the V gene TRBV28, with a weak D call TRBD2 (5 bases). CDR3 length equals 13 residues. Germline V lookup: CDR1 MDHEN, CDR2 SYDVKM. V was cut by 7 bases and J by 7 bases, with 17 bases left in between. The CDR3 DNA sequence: TGTGCCAGCACCCAGCGGAGTCCTAGGGAGCAGTACTTC. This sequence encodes CASTQRSPREQYF.

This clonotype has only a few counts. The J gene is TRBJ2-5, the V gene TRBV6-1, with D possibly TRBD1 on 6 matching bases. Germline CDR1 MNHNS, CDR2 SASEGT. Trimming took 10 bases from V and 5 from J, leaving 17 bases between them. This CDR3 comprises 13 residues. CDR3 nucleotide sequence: TGTGCCACCAGAGCCAGGGGTGGCGAGACCCAGTACTTC. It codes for CATRARGGETQYF.

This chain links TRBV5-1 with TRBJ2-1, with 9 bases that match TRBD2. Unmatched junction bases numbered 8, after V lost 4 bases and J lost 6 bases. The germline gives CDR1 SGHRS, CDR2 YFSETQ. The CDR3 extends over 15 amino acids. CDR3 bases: TGCGCCAGCAGCCTACTAGCGGGTACCTCCAATGAGCAGTTCTTC. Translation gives CASSLLAGTSNEQFF.

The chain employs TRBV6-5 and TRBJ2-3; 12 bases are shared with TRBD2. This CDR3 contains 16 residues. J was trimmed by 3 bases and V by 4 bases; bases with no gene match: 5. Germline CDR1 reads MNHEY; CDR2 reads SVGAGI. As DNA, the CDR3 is TGTGCCAGCAGTTCTGCCGGGACTAGCGGGACAGATACGCAGTATTTT. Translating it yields CASSSAGTSGTDTQYF.

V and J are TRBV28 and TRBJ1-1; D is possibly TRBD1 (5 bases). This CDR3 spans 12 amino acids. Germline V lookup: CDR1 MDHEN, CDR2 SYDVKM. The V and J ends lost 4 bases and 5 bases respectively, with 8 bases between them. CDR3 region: CASSSQGTEAFF. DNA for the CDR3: TGTGCCAGCAGTTCCCAGGGTACTGAAGCTTTCTTT.

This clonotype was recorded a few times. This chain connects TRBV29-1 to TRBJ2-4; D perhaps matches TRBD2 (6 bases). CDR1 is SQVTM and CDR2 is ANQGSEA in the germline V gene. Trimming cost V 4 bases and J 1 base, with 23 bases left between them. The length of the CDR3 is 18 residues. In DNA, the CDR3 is TGCAGCGTTGTTTTGGGAGGCGGTAAAAGTGAGGCCAAAAACATTCAGTACTTC. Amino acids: CSVVLGGGKSEAKNIQYF.

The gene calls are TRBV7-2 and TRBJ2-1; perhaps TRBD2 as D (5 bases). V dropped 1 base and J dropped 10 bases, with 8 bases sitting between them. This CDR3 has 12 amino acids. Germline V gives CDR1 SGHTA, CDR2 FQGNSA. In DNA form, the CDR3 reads TGTGCCAGCAGCTTAGTTCCGGGGGAGCAGTTCTTC. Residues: CASSLVPGEQFF.

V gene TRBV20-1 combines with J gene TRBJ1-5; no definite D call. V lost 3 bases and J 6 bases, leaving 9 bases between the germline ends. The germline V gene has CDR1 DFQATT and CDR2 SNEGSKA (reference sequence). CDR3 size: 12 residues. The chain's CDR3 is CSASRVGQPQHF. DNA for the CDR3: TGCAGTGCTAGCCGGGTCGGTCAGCCCCAGCATTTT.

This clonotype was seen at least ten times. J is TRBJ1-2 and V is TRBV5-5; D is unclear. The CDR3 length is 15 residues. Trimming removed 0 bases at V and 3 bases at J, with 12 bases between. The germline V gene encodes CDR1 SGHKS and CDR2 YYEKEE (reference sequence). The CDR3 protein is CASSLVGVDYYGYTF. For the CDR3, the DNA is TGTGCCAGCAGCTTGGTCGGGGTGGATTACTATGGCTACACCTTC.

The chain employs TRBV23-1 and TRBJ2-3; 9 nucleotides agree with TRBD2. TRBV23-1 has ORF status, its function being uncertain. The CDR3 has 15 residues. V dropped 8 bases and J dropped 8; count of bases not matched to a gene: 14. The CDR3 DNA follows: TGCGCCAGCTCCCGAGATAGCGGGAGTATTGGTACGCAGTATTTT. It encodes CASSRDSGSIGTQYF.

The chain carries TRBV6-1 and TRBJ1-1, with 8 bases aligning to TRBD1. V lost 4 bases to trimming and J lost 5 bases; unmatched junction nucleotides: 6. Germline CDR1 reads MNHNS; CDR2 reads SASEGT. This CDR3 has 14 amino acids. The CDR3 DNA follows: TGTGCCAGCAGTGCCGGGACAGGAGGGACTGAAGCTTTCTTT. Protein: CASSAGTGGTEAFF.

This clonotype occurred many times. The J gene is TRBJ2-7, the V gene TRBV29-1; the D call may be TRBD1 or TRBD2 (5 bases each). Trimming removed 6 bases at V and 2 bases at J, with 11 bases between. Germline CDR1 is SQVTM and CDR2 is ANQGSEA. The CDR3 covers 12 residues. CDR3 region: CSVGTVTYEQYF. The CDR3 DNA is TGCAGCGTAGGGACGGTTACCTACGAGCAGTACTTC.

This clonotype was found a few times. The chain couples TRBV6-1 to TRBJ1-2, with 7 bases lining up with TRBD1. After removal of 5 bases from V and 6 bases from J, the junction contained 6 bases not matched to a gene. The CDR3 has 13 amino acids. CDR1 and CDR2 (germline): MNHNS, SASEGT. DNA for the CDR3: TGTGCCAGCAGTAGACAGGGTTTAAATGGCTACACCTTC. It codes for CASSRQGLNGYTF.

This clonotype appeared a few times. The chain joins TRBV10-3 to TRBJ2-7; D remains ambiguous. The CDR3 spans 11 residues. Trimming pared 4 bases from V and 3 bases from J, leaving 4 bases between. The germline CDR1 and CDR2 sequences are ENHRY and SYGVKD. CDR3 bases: TGTGCCATCAGTGCCAGCTACGAGCAGTACTTC. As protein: CAISASYEQYF.

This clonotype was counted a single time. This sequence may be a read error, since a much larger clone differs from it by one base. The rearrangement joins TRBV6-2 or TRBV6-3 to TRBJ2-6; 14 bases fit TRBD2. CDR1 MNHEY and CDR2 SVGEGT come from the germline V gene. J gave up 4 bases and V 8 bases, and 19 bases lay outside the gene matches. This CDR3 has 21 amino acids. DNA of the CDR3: TGTGCCAGCGGTCCCCGGAGGCAAGGACTAGCGGGAGGTACCGGGGCCAACGTCCTGACTTTC. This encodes CASGPRRQGLAGGTGANVLTF.

As DNA, the CDR3 is TGTGCCAGCAGCGTCCTAGCGGGAGGAATTGATACGCAGTATTTT. This translates into CASSVLAGGIDTQYF. The chain recombines TRBV9 with TRBJ2-3; 11 bases are a match to TRBD2. J lost 6 bases, V lost 2 bases, and 5 bases had no gene match. Germline CDR1 SGDLS, CDR2 YYNGEE. The CDR3 has 15 amino acids.

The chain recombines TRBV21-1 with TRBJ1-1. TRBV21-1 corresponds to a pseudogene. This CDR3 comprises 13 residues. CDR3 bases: TGTGCCAGCATCTCGAGCATGAACACTGAAGCTTTCTTT. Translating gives CASISSMNTEAFF.

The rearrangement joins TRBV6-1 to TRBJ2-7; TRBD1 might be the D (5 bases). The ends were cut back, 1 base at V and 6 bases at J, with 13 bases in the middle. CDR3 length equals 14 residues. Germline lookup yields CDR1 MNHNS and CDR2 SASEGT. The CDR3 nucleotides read TGTGCCAGCAGTGAAGTAGGGGCAGTTAGCGAGCAGTACTTC. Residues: CASSEVGAVSEQYF.

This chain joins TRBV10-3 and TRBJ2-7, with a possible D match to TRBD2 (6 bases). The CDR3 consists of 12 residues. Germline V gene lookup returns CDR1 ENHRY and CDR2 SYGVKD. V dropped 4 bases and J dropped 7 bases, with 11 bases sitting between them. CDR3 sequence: CAISGPAGEQYF. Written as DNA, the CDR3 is TGTGCCATCAGTGGTCCCGCGGGGGAGCAGTACTTC.

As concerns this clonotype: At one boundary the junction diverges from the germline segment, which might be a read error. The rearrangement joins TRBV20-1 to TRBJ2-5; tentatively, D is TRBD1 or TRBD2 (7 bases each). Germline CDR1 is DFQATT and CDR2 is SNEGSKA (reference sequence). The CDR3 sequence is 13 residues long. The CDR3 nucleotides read TGCAGTGCCACCTCCCCAGGGGGGGAGACCCAGCACTTC. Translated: CSATSPGGETQHF.

The CDR3 nucleotides are TGTGCCAGCAGTTTATCCCATACGTTGAGTCGAGCCAGGGTAACGCAGTATTTT. This translates into CASSLSHTLSRARVTQYF. V usage is TRBV27 and J usage is TRBJ2-3, with D perhaps TRBD1 (5 bases). Trimming took off 0 bases at V and 9 bases at J, with 25 bases between the two ends. Germline-derived CDR1 and CDR2 are MNHEY and SMNVEV (reference sequence). The CDR3 spans 18 residues.

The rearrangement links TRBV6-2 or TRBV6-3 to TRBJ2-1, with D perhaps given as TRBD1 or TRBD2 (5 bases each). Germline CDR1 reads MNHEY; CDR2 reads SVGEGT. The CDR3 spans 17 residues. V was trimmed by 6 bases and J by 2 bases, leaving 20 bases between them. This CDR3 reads CASSYRKHSAAYNEQFF. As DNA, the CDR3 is TGTGCCAGCAGCTACAGGAAACATAGCGCCGCCTACAATGAGCAGTTCTTC.